This T cell receptor beta chain was captured in a study of Ad26.COV2.S vaccination and SARS-CoV-2 variants. Study observations and caveats: Breadth and depth estimates from TCRs may understate total T cell responses. After vaccination, reports described spike-specific CD8+ and CD4+ T cell responses as showing substantial breadth.

Turning to this clone: No antigen is known for it.

V was cut by 1 base and J by 6 bases, with 13 bases left in between. This CDR3 region has 14 residues. Germline loops: CDR1 LNHDA, CDR2 SQIVND (reference sequence). Generated by immunoSEQ multiplex PCR, the TCRdb table keeps only in-frame clones and is missing some. This table has about 350,000 clones, approximately 90% appearing once. The chain couples TRBV19 to TRBJ2-7; D is perhaps TRBD1 (6 bases). The source is a human donor who had recovered from COVID-19. The sequencing used peripheral blood, collected after recovery from COVID-19. The CDR3 bases are TGTGCCAGTAGTATAGCTCTGGGGGCAACCGAGCAGTACTTC. Its translation is CASSIALGATEQYF.